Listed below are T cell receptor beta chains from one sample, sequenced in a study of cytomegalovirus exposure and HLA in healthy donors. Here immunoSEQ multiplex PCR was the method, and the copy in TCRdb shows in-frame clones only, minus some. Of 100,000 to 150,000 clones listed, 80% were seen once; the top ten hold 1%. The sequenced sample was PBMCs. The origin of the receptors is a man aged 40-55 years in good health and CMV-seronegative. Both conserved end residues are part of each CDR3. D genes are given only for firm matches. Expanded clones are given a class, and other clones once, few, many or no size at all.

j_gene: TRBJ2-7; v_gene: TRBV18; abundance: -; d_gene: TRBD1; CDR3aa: CASSPRGQGSSEQYF; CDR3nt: TGTGCCAGCTCACCTCGGGGACAGGGTTCCTCCGAGCAGTACTTC
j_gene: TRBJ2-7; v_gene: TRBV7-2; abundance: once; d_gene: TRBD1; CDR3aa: CASSMAGTGAKGEQYF; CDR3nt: TGTGCCAGCAGCATGGCCGGGACAGGGGCAAAGGGAGAGCAGTACTTC
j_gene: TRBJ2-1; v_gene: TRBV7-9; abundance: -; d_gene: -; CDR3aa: CATPGPGYNEQFF; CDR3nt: TGTGCCACCCCGGGTCCTGGGTACAATGAGCAGTTCTTC
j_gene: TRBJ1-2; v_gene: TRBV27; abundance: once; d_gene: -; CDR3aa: CASSFSGGGGYTF; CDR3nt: TGTGCCAGCAGTTTTAGTGGGGGGGGTGGCTACACCTTC
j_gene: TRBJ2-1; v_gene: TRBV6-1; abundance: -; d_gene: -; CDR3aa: CASSDLSPADEQFF; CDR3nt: TGTGCCAGCAGTGATTTGTCCCCGGCGGATGAGCAGTTCTTC
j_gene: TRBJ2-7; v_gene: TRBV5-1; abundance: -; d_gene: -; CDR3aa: CASSFVRGGSYEQYF; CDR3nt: TGCGCCAGCAGCTTTGTCAGGGGAGGGTCCTACGAGCAGTACTTC
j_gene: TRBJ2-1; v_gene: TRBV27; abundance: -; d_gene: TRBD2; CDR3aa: CARDLAASYNEQFF; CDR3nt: TGTGCCAGGGACCTAGCGGCCTCCTACAATGAGCAGTTCTTC
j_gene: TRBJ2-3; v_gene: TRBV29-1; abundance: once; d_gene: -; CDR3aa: CSVGLSDTQYF; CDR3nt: TGCAGCGTCGGACTTTCAGATACGCAGTATTTT
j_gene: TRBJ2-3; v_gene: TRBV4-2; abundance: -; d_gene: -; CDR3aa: CASSQEGAVPDTQYF; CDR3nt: TGTGCCAGCAGCCAAGAAGGAGCAGTCCCAGATACGCAGTATTTT
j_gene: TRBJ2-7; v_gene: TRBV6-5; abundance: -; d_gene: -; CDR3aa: CASSWLQGGGSYEQYF; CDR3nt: TGTGCCAGCAGTTGGCTACAGGGGGGGGGATCCTACGAGCAGTACTTC
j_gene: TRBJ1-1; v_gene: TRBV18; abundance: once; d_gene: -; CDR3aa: CASSPSSGGHTEAFF; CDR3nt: TGTGCCAGCTCACCATCTTCGGGGGGGCACACTGAAGCTTTCTTT
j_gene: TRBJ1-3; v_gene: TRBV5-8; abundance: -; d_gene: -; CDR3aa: CASSPLRESGNTIYF; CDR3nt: TGTGCCAGCAGCCCGTTAAGAGAATCTGGAAACACCATATATTTT
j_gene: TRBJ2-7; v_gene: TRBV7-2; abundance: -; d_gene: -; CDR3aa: CASSSGVRYEQYF; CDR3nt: TGTGCCAGCAGCTCCGGGGTGCGCTACGAGCAGTACTTC
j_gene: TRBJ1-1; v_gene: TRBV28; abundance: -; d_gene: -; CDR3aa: CASTSGSSEAFF; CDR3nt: TGTGCCAGCACCTCGGGGTCCTCTGAAGCTTTCTTT
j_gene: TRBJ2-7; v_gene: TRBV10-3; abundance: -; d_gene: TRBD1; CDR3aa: CAIRPGTGSVEQYF; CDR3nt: TGTGCCATCCGTCCCGGGACAGGGTCGGTCGAGCAGTACTTC
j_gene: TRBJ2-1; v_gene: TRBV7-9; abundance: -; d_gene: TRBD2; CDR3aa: CASSSTAGDEQFF; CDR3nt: TGTGCCAGCAGCTCCACGGCGGGAGATGAGCAGTTCTTC
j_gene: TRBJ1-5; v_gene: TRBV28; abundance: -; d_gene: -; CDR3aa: CASTPPDQPQHF; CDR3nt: TGTGCCAGCACTCCGCCGGATCAGCCCCAGCATTTT
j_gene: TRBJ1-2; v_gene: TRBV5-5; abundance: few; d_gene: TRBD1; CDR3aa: CASSPTGGLSPNYGYTF; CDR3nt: TGTGCCAGCAGCCCAACAGGGGGACTATCCCCTAACTATGGCTACACCTTC
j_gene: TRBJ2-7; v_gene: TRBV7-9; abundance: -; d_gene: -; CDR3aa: CASSTQQGYEQYF; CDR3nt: TGTGCCAGCAGCACCCAGCAGGGGTACGAGCAGTACTTC
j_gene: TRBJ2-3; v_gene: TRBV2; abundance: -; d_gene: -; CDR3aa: CASSVENQGTDTQYF; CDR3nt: TGTGCCAGCAGTGTGGAAAATCAGGGCACAGATACGCAGTATTTT
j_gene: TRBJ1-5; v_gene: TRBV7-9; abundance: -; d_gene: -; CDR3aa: CASSSTGSNQPQHF; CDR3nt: TGTGCCAGCAGCTCCACAGGGAGCAATCAGCCCCAGCATTTT
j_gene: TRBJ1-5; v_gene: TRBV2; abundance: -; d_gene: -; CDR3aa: CASSDDSYSNQPQHF; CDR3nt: TGTGCCAGCAGTGACGACAGTTATAGCAATCAGCCCCAGCATTTT
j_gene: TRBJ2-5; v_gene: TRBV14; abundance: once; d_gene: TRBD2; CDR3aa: CASSHGVSGGQETQYF; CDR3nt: TGTGCCAGCAGCCATGGGGTTAGCGGGGGCCAAGAGACCCAGTACTTC
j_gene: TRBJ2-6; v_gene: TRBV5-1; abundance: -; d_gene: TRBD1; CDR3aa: CASSLGQGSSSGANVLTF; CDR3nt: TGCGCCAGCAGCTTAGGACAGGGTTCAAGCTCTGGGGCCAACGTCCTGACTTTC
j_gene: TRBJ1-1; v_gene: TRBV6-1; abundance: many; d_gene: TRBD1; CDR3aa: CASSVLPGQGATEAFF; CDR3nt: TGTGCCAGCAGTGTCCTCCCGGGACAGGGGGCTACTGAAGCTTTCTTT
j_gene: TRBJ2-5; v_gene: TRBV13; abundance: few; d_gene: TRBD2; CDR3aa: CASSSSATSGRETQYF; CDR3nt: TGTGCCAGCAGCTCTTCTGCGACTAGCGGGAGAGAGACCCAGTACTTC
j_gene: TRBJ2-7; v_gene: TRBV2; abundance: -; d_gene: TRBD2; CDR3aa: CASSPSTSGDYEQYF; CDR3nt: TGTGCCAGCAGCCCCTCGACTAGCGGGGACTACGAGCAGTACTTC
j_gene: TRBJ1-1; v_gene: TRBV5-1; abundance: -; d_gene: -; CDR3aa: CASSLLQGNTEAFF; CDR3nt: TGCGCCAGCAGCCTATTACAGGGGAACACTGAAGCTTTCTTT
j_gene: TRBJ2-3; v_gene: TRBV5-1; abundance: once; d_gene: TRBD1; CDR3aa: CASSSTGALTDTQYF; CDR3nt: TGCGCCAGCAGTTCGACAGGGGCCCTGACAGATACGCAGTATTTT
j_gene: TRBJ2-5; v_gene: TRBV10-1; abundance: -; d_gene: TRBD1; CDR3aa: CASSPQGAGDVKTQYF; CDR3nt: TGCGCCAGCAGTCCCCAGGGGGCAGGGGATGTGAAGACCCAGTACTTC
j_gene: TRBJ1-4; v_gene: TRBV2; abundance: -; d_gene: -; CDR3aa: CASSERGATREKLFF; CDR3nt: TGTGCCAGCAGTGAACGGGGTGCCACCAGGGAAAAACTGTTTTTT
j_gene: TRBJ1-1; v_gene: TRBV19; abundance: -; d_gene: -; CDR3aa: CASSIGGGLDTEAFF; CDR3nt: TGTGCCAGTAGTATAGGAGGGGGTTTGGACACTGAAGCTTTCTTT
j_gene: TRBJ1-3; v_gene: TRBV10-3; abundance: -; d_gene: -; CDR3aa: CAISEAGPGNTIYF; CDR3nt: TGTGCCATCAGTGAGGCGGGGCCTGGAAACACCATATATTTT
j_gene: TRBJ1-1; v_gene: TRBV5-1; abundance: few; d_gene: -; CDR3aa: CASSPSTVNTEAFF; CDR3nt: TGCGCCAGCAGCCCGTCGACTGTTAACACTGAAGCTTTCTTT
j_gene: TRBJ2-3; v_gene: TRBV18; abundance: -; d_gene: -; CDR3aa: CASSPAASSTDTQYF; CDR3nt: TGTGCCAGCTCACCGGCGGCTTCCAGCACAGATACGCAGTATTTT
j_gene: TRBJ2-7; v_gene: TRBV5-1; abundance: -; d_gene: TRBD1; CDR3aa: CASRRDSTTYEQYF; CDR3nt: TGCGCCAGCAGGAGGGACAGCACCACCTACGAGCAGTACTTC
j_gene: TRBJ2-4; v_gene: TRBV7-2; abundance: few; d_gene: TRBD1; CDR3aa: CASSAPGGPNIQYF; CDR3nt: TGTGCCAGCAGCGCCCCAGGGGGCCCAAACATTCAGTACTTC
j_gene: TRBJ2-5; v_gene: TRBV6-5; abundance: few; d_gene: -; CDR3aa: CASSYSGRQYF; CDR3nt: TGTGCCAGCAGTTACAGCGGCAGGCAGTACTTC
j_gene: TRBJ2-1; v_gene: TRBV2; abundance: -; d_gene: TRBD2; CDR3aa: CASSAGWTSPNEQFF; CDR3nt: TGTGCCAGCAGTGCTGGGTGGACTAGCCCCAATGAGCAGTTCTTC
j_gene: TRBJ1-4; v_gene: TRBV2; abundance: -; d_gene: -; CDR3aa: CASSEVTGGEKLFF; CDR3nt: TGTGCCAGCAGTGAAGTCACCGGGGGTGAAAAACTGTTTTTT
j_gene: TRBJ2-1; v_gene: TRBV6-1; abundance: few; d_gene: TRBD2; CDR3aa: CASSGSGTYNEQFF; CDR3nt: TGTGCCAGCTCTGGTAGCGGGACCTACAATGAGCAGTTCTTC
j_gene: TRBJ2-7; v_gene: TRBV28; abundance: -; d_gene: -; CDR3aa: CASSLRSRDSRVYEQYF; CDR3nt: TGTGCCAGCAGTTTAAGGTCACGCGACTCCCGTGTCTACGAGCAGTACTTC
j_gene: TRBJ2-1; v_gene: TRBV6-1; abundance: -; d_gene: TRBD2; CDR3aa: CASKTGTSGYNEQFF; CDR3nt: TGTGCCAGCAAGACAGGGACTAGCGGATACAATGAGCAGTTCTTC
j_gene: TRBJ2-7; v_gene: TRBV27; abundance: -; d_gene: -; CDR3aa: CASSPDSDPGEQYF; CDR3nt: TGTGCCAGCAGTCCTGACAGTGACCCCGGAGAGCAGTACTTC
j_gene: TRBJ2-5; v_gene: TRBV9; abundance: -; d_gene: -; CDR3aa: CASSVRLQGQETQYF; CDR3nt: TGTGCCAGCAGCGTACGGCTACAGGGCCAAGAGACCCAGTACTTC
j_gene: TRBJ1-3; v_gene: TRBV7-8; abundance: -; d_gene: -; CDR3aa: CASSLRSGRTSGNTIYF; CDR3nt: TGTGCCAGCAGCTTAAGGTCCGGACGGACATCTGGAAACACCATATATTTT
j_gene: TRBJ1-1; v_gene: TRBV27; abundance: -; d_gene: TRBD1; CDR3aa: CASKTGALTEAFF; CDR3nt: TGTGCCAGCAAGACAGGGGCTCTCACTGAAGCTTTCTTT
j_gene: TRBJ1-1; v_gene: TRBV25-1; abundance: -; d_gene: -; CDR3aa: CASSERGMNTEAFF; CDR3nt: TGTGCCAGCAGTGAAAGAGGCATGAACACTGAAGCTTTCTTT
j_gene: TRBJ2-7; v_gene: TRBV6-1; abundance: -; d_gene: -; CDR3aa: CASSVGLTSYEQYF; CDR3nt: TGTGCCAGCAGTGTGGGACTGACCTCCTACGAGCAGTACTTC
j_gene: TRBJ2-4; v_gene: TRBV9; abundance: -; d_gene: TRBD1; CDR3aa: CASSVGTGGNIQYF; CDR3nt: TGTGCCAGCAGCGTGGGCACAGGGGGGAACATTCAGTACTTC
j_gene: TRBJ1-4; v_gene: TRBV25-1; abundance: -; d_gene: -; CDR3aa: CASSETGVNEKLFF; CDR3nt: TGTGCCAGCAGCGAGACAGGAGTAAATGAAAAACTGTTTTTT
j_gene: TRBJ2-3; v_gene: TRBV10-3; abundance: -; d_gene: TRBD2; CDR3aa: CAISGLAGSPADTQYF; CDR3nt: TGTGCCATCAGTGGGCTAGCGGGTTCTCCGGCAGATACGCAGTATTTT
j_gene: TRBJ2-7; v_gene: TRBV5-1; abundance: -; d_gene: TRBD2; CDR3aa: CASSPTGTSGGNEQYF; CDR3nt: TGCGCCAGCAGTCCCACCGGGACTAGCGGAGGGAACGAGCAGTACTTC
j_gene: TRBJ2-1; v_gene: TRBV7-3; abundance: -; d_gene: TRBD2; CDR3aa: CASSPSGRADNEQFF; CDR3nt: TGTGCCAGCAGTCCCAGCGGGAGGGCCGACAATGAGCAGTTCTTC